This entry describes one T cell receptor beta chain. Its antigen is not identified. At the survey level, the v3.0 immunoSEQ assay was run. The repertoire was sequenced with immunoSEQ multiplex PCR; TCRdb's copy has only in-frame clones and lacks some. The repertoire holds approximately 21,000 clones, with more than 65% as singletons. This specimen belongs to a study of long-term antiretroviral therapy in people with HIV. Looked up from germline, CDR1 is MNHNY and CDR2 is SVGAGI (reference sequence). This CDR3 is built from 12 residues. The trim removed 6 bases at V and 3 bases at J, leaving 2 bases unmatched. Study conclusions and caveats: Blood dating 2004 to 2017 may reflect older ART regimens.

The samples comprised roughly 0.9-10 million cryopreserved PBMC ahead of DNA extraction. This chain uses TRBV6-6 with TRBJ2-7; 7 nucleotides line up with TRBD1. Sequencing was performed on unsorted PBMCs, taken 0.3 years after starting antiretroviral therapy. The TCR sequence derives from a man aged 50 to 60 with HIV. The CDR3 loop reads CASRDRVYEQYF. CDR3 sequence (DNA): TGTGCCAGCAGAGACAGGGTCTACGAGCAGTACTTC.